These 5 T cell receptor beta chains were all obtained from the same sample, sequenced in a study of breast tumors, draining lymph nodes, adjacent tissues. Breast cancer patients provided tissue from their axillary draining lymph nodes. In TCRdb, the multiplex PCR reads were re-called with MiXCR into one record per CDR3 protein. The data show approximately 250,000 distinct CDR3 sequences, 30% to 35% seen once. Sample: axillary lymph node tissue. These receptors all come from a female donor with breast cancer. Some clones in this sample may be carry-over from other donors' samples.

There are a few counts of this clonotype. This rearrangement joins TRBV20-1 to TRBJ1-1, with 7 bases matching TRBD1. Unmatched junction bases numbered 4, after V lost 3 bases and J lost 6 bases. The CDR3 sequence is 12 residues long. Germline CDR1 and CDR2: DFQATT and SNEGSKA (reference sequence). The CDR3 region has the DNA TGCAGTGCTAGGACAGGGAGATCTGAAGCTTTCTTT. This gives the protein CSARTGRSEAFF.

This clonotype has at least ten counts. V gene TRBV5-6 combines with J gene TRBJ2-7, with 7 bases matching TRBD2. Germline V gives CDR1 SGHDT, CDR2 YYEEEE. Germline trimming cut 2 bases from V and 1 base from J; bases unmatched to any gene: 9. CDR3 size: 16 residues. As DNA, the CDR3 is TGTGCCAGCAGCTTCCTCGGAGCGGGGCAGTCCTACGAGCAGTACTTC. Translating it yields CASSFLGAGQSYEQYF.

To note about this clonotype: A read error is possible here, since a much larger clone lies one base away. The chain joins TRBV11-2 to TRBJ2-3, with 10 bases fitting TRBD1. The V segment lost 5 bases and the J segment 4 bases; nucleotides outside the gene matches: 6. The V gene's germline CDR1 is SGHAT and CDR2 FQNNGV. The CDR3 totals 15 residues. CDR3 bases: TGTGCCAGCAGCGCGGGACAGGGGCGGGCAGATACGCAGTATTTT. It translates to CASSAGQGRADTQYF.

The chain combines TRBV29-1 with TRBJ2-7; D might be TRBD2 (6 bases). The CDR3 consists of 12 residues. Trimming removed 4 bases from V and 2 bases from J, with 9 bases in between. Germline-derived CDR1 and CDR2 are SQVTM and ANQGSEA. CDR3 in DNA: TGCAGCGTTGGGGACTTCACCTACGAGCAGTACTTC. Its protein is CSVGDFTYEQYF.

Concerning this clonotype: One base away lies a much larger clone, so this may be a sequencing read error. This chain connects TRBV20-1 to TRBJ2-2, with 11 positions matching TRBD2. The CDR3 length is 16 residues. V shed 0 bases, J shed 10 bases, and the junction held 10 bases outside the gene matches. The germline gives CDR1 DFQATT, CDR2 SNEGSKA (reference sequence). CDR3 sequence reads: CSARDGTSGRIEELFF. The CDR3 nucleotides read TGCAGTGCTAGAGATGGTACTAGCGGGAGAATCGAGGAGCTGTTTTTT.